These 27 T cell receptor beta chains were sequenced from one sample in a study of CD4 T cells in relation to SARS-CoV-2 and coronaviruses. The protocol was immunoSEQ multiplex PCR, while the TCRdb copy is restricted to in-frame clones and leaves out a portion. The sample shows 20,000 to 25,000 clones, 76% of them seen only once. No antigen has been identified for these receptors. CD4+ T cells from unexposed donors were obtained before the COVID-19 pandemic (2011-2018). CD4+ T cells were isolated from the cells after 10 days of culture. The sequencing sample was made of CD4+ T cells from PBMCs, cultured in vitro. The receptor set was obtained from a human donor in good health.

The gene calls are TRBV30 and TRBJ2-2; 7 nucleotides agree with TRBD1. Germline-derived CDR1 and CDR2 are GTSNPN and SVGIG (reference sequence). This CDR3 spans 14 amino acids. Trimming took 4 bases from V and 4 from J; bases not matched to a gene: 6. The CDR3 sequence: CAWTRGRSTGELFF. The CDR3 DNA is TGTGCCTGGACGAGGGGGCGCAGCACCGGGGAGCTGTTTTTT.

This clone was recorded once. V usage is TRBV11-1 and J usage is TRBJ2-2, with unresolved D. CDR3 length equals 13 residues. Germline values: CDR1 SGHAT, CDR2 FQDESV (reference sequence). The V gene lost 4 bases and the J gene lost 7 bases, with 10 bases spanning the gap. CDR3 in DNA: TGTGCCAGCAGCTCCGAAAGGGTCGGGGAGCTGTTTTTT. Its protein product is CASSSERVGELFF.

The chain carries TRBV12-5 and TRBJ2-3; 8 nucleotides align to TRBD2. Per the germline V gene, CDR1 is LGHNT and CDR2 is FRNRAP. The trim removed 6 bases at V and 5 bases at J, leaving 7 bases unmatched. CDR3 length: 14 amino acids. As DNA, the CDR3 is TGTGCTAGTGGCCAAAGCGGGAGTGGAGATACGCAGTATTTT. Translating gives CASGQSGSGDTQYF.

This clone was counted only a few times. The gene calls are TRBV25-1 and TRBJ1-4; a weak D match, TRBD1 (6 bases). Trimming took off 4 bases at V and 3 bases at J, with 9 bases between the two ends. CDR3 length equals 14 residues. Germline CDR1 and CDR2: MGHDK and SYGVNS. The CDR3 bases are TGTGCCAGCAGTGTGGGGGCCTCTAATGAAAAACTGTTTTTT. Translating it yields CASSVGASNEKLFF.

The genes are TRBV6-5 and TRBJ1-2; unclear D gene. In germline, CDR1 is MNHEY, CDR2 SVGAGI. This CDR3 is 14 amino acids long. V lost 1 base, J lost 0 bases, and 6 bases lay in between. The CDR3 protein is CASSYLAANYGYTF. The CDR3 nucleotides read TGTGCCAGCAGTTACTTGGCAGCTAACTATGGCTACACCTTC.

In this sample, this clone turned up once. The chain combines TRBV19 with TRBJ2-1; TRBD2 matches 7 bases. V was pared by 9 bases and J by 6 bases, with 5 bases of the junction left unmatched. The length of the CDR3 is 12 residues. In germline, CDR1 is LNHDA, CDR2 SQIVND (reference sequence). CDR3 DNA sequence: TGTGCCAGCGCGGGAGAGGTCAATGAGCAGTTCTTC. It translates to CASAGEVNEQFF.

This CDR3 is CASSKVQGELYEQYF. CDR3 sequence (DNA): TGTGCCAGTAGTAAAGTCCAGGGGGAGCTATACGAGCAGTACTTC. The chain links TRBV19 to TRBJ2-7; 7 nucleotides match TRBD1. Germline lookup yields CDR1 LNHDA and CDR2 SQIVND (reference sequence). The CDR3 contains 15 residues. J was trimmed by 4 bases and V by 4 bases; bases with no gene match: 10.

The V gene is TRBV24-1, the J gene TRBJ2-7; 12 positions agree with TRBD2. Unmatched junction bases numbered 2, after V lost 2 bases and J lost 1 base. The CDR3 is 16 amino acids. The V gene's germline CDR1 is KGHDR and CDR2 SFDVKD. This CDR3 is CATSDWGTSGSYEQYF. The CDR3 DNA reads TGTGCCACCAGTGATTGGGGGACTAGCGGGTCCTACGAGCAGTACTTC.

This clone was observed a handful of times. The rearrangement links TRBV19 to TRBJ1-6, with unresolved D. CDR1 and CDR2 (germline): LNHDA, SQIVND (reference sequence). The CDR3 length is 15 residues. V lost 5 bases, J lost 5 bases, and 13 bases lay in between. CDR3 region: CASSGRKADNSPLHF. The CDR3 DNA reads TGTGCCAGTAGTGGGCGGAAAGCCGATAATTCACCCCTCCACTTT.

The chain has TRBV3-1 (or the pseudogene TRBV3-2) and TRBJ2-1; 7 positions match TRBD1. The ends lost 0 bases at V and 9 bases at J; junction bases unmatched: 8. Germline assignment: CDR1 LGHDT and CDR2 YNNKEL (reference sequence). The CDR3 totals 15 residues. The CDR3 protein is CASSQDAGGSPEQFF. CDR3 bases: TGTGCCAGCAGCCAAGACGCAGGGGGTAGCCCTGAGCAGTTCTTC.

The J gene is TRBJ2-6, the V gene TRBV7-2; 8 positions match TRBD1. Trimming at V came to 5 bases and at J to 2 bases, leaving 2 bases not matched to a gene. Germline assignment: CDR1 SGHTA and CDR2 FQGNSA. This CDR3 is 15 amino acids long. DNA of the CDR3: TGTGCCAGCAGCCCGGGACAGGCTGGGGCCAACGTCCTGACTTTC. Encoded protein: CASSPGQAGANVLTF.

The gene calls are TRBV6-5 and TRBJ1-4; no reliable D call. V dropped 7 bases and J dropped 0 bases, with 12 bases sitting between them. CDR1 and CDR2 from the germline V gene are MNHEY and SVGAGI. This CDR3 is built from 15 residues. CDR3 in amino acids: CASTPTRSTNEKLFF. The CDR3 DNA reads TGTGCCAGCACCCCTACGCGGTCAACTAATGAAAAACTGTTTTTT.

The chain uses TRBV5-1 and TRBJ1-1; D might be TRBD1 (6 bases). This CDR3 has 16 amino acids. V lost 3 bases to trimming and J lost 0 bases, with 15 bases between them. Looked up from germline, CDR1 is SGHRS and CDR2 is YFSETQ. CDR3 protein: CASSSSTAGVNTEAFF. The CDR3 bases are TGCGCCAGCAGCTCCTCTACAGCAGGGGTGAACACTGAAGCTTTCTTT. The variable domain in full, with the rest retrieved from reference TRBV5-1 and TRBJ1-1, is KAGVTQTPRYLIKTRGQQVTLSCSPISGHRSVSWYQQTPGQGLQFLFEYFSETQRNKGNFPGRFSGRQFSNSRSEMNVSTLELGDSALYLCASSSSTAGVNTEAFFGQGTRLTVV.

This sequence joins TRBV27 and TRBJ1-2, with TRBD1 identical over 9 bases. Germline V gene lookup returns CDR1 MNHEY and CDR2 SMNVEV (reference sequence). V dropped 4 bases and J dropped 8; count of bases not matched to a gene: 5. The length of the CDR3 is 13 residues. The CDR3 DNA sequence: TGTGCCAGCAGTTACACAGGGGGCCTGGGCTACACCTTC. This encodes CASSYTGGLGYTF.

The chain combines TRBV4-2 with TRBJ1-1, with D hard to call. CDR1 is LGHNA, CDR2 YNFKEQ, per germline. Trimming stripped 5 bases from V and 1 base from J, with 5 bases between. The CDR3 runs to 12 residues. CDR3 sequence: CASSTQNTEAFF. DNA for the CDR3: TGTGCCAGCAGCACCCAGAACACTGAAGCTTTCTTT.

CDR3 coding DNA: TGTGCCAGTAGTATAGATCCGACAGGCGGTGGCTACACCTTC. Amino acid sequence: CASSIDPTGGGYTF. The V gene is TRBV19, the J gene TRBJ1-2; weak D call: TRBD1 (6 bases). CDR1 and CDR2 (germline): LNHDA, SQIVND (reference sequence). The CDR3 runs to 14 residues. V lost 0 bases to trimming and J lost 7 bases, with 12 bases between them. Together with reference TRBV19 and TRBJ1-2, the CDR3 gives the full variable domain: DGGITQSPKYLFRKEGQNVTLSCEQNLNHDAMYWYRQDPGQGLRLIYYSQIVNDFQKGDIAEGYSVSREKKESFPLTVTSAQKNPTAFYLCASSIDPTGGGYTFGSGTRLTVV.

The chain couples TRBV29-1 to TRBJ2-6, with D unresolved. V gave up 5 bases and J gave up 2 bases, with 7 bases separating them. In germline, CDR1 is SQVTM, CDR2 ANQGSEA. The CDR3 totals 13 residues. CDR3 bases: TGCAGCGTTAATGGGGCTGGGGCCAACGTCCTGACTTTC. Encoded protein: CSVNGAGANVLTF.

This chain links TRBV11-2 with TRBJ1-1, with TRBD1 as a possible D gene (6 bases). Looked up from germline, CDR1 is SGHAT and CDR2 is FQNNGV. Trimming took off 2 bases at V and 3 bases at J, with 19 bases between the two ends. The CDR3 sequence is 17 residues long. DNA for the CDR3: TGTGCCAGCAGCTTACCTCGCGGGGGGGCCGTTGACACTGAAGCTTTCTTT. Translation: CASSLPRGGAVDTEAFF.

The chain recombines TRBV20-1 with TRBJ2-6, with D maybe TRBD2 (5 bases). Germline assignment: CDR1 DFQATT and CDR2 SNEGSKA (reference sequence). This CDR3 contains 14 residues. V dropped 3 bases and J dropped 2 bases, with 8 bases sitting between them. The CDR3, as DNA: TGCAGTGCTAGTATGAGGGCTGGGGCCAACGTCCTGACTTTC. Its protein product is CSASMRAGANVLTF.

Relative to its sample, this clone is medium-sized (0.01 to 0.1%). The V gene is TRBV5-5, the J gene TRBJ2-1; 10 positions match TRBD1. This CDR3 spans 14 amino acids. The V gene end was trimmed by 6 bases and the J gene end by 8 bases; junction bases not matched to a gene: 8. CDR1 and CDR2 (germline): SGHKS, YYEKEE (reference sequence). The CDR3 loop is CASTRTGGSYEQFF. The CDR3 DNA sequence: TGTGCCAGCACCCGGACAGGGGGAAGTTATGAGCAGTTCTTC.

This chain connects TRBV2 to TRBJ2-3; 9 bases align to TRBD2. The CDR3 sequence is 16 residues long. With V trimmed by 2 bases and J by 0 bases, 3 bases remained unmatched. Germline V gene sequence: CDR1 SNHLY, CDR2 FYNNEI. This CDR3 is CASSELAGTSTDTQYF. The CDR3, as DNA: TGTGCCAGCAGTGAACTAGCGGGAACTAGCACAGATACGCAGTATTTT.

This clone has just a few counts. The chain combines TRBV5-8 with TRBJ2-1, with 7 bases matching TRBD2. Germline V gives CDR1 SGHTS, CDR2 YDEGEE. The ends lost 1 base at V and 6 bases at J; junction bases unmatched: 10. The CDR3 extends over 16 amino acids. Here the CDR3 reads CASSLLYGTTSNEQFF. CDR3 bases: TGTGCCAGCAGCTTGTTATACGGGACTACCTCCAATGAGCAGTTCTTC. The variable domain in full, with the rest retrieved from reference TRBV5-8 and TRBJ2-1, is EAGVTQSPTHLIKTRGQQATLRCSPISGHTSVYWYQQALGLGLQFLLWYDEGEERNRGNFPPRFSGRQFPNYSSELNVNALELEDSALYLCASSLLYGTTSNEQFFGPGTRLTVL.

V and J are TRBV19 and TRBJ1-1; maybe TRBD1 (6 bases). There are 14 residues in the CDR3. CDR1 is LNHDA and CDR2 is SQIVND in the germline V gene (reference sequence). Trimming removed 8 bases at V and 3 bases at J, with 16 bases between. The CDR3 DNA reads as TGTGCCAGTCAAGACAGGCCATGGTACACTGAAGCTTTCTTT. This gives the protein CASQDRPWYTEAFF.

The CDR3 reads CSGAGDYGYTF. The CDR3 DNA is TGCAGTGGTGCAGGTGATTATGGCTACACCTTC. V gene TRBV20-1 combines with J gene TRBJ1-2; D gene ambiguous. In germline, CDR1 is DFQATT, CDR2 SNEGSKA (reference sequence). The CDR3 has 11 residues. Trimming pared 7 bases from V and 5 bases from J, leaving 11 bases between.

The V call is TRBV30, the J call TRBJ1-1, with 8 positions matching TRBD1. The CDR3 sequence is 16 residues long. V lost 4 bases to trimming and J lost 4 bases; unmatched junction nucleotides: 14. Germline V gene data show CDR1 as GTSNPN and CDR2 as SVGIG (reference sequence). The CDR3, as DNA: TGTGCCTGGACCATTCTCGGACAGGGTCCTAGCACTGAAGCTTTCTTT. The encoded protein is CAWTILGQGPSTEAFF.

The DNA for the CDR3 is TGTGCCAGCAGTGTCAGGGGCTCCTACGAGCAGTACTTC. It codes for CASSVRGSYEQYF. The chain recombines TRBV2 with TRBJ2-7; weak D call: TRBD1 (6 bases). V was shortened by 4 bases and J by 0 bases, with 7 bases between the two germline ends. Looked up from germline, CDR1 is SNHLY and CDR2 is FYNNEI. The CDR3 runs to 13 residues.

This clone has a single count. This chain's CDR3 is CAGGLAGRPGTDTQYF. CDR3 nucleotides: TGTGCTGGGGGGCTAGCGGGACGCCCCGGCACAGATACGCAGTATTTT. This rearrangement joins TRBV30 to TRBJ2-3, with TRBD2 matching 9 bases. Germline V gives CDR1 GTSNPN, CDR2 SVGIG (reference sequence). CDR3 length: 16 residues. Based on the CDR3 plus reference TRBV30 and TRBJ2-3, the full variable domain is SQTIHQWPATLVQPVGSPLSLECTVEGTSNPNLYWYRQAAGRGLQLLFYSVGIGQISSEVPQNLSASRPQDRQFILSSKKLLLSDSGFYLCAGGLAGRPGTDTQYFGPGTRLTVL.